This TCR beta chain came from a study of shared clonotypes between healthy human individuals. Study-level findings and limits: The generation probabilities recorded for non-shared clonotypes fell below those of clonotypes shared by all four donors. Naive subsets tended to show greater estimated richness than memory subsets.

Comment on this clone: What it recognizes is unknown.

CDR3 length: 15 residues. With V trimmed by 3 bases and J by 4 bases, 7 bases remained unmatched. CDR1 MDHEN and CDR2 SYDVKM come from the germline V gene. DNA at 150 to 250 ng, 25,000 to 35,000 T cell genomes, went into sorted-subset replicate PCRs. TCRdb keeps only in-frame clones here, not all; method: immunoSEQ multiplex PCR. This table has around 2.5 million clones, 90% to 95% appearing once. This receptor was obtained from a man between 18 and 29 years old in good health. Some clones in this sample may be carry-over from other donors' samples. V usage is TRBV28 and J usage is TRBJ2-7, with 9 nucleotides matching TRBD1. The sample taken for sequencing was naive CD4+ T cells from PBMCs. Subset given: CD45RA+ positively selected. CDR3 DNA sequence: TGTGCCAGCAGTTTCCGGGACAGGGTAAGGTACGAGCAGTACTTC. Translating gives CASSFRDRVRYEQYF.